A single sample gave rise to the 18 T cell receptor beta chains below, sequenced in a study of control samples from healthy donors and cancer patients. Here immunoSEQ multiplex PCR was the method, and the copy in TCRdb shows in-frame clones only, minus some. The profile shows 90,000 to 100,000 clones, roughly nine tenths of them singletons. Input material: blood. These receptors were taken from a woman between 65 and 79 years old in good health.

The V and J genes are TRBV7-2 and TRBJ1-5; 9 positions match TRBD1. CDR1 and CDR2 from the germline V gene are SGHTA and FQGNSA. Losses at the gene ends were 3 bases for V and 7 bases for J; bases not matched to a gene: 10. The CDR3 runs 16 residues. CDR3 in amino acids: CASSLAGTGIIQPQHF. Here the CDR3 DNA reads TGTGCCAGCAGCTTGGCCGGGACAGGGATCATACAGCCCCAGCATTTT.

The chain combines TRBV30 with TRBJ1-2; D is possibly TRBD1 (6 bases). Germline assignment: CDR1 GTSNPN and CDR2 SVGIG (reference sequence). This CDR3 region has 17 residues. The ends were cut back, 1 base at V and 2 bases at J, with 20 bases in the middle. Here the CDR3 reads CAWSARLWGASNYGYTF. CDR3 DNA: TGTGCCTGGAGTGCTCGTTTGTGGGGGGCCTCCAACTATGGCTACACCTTC.

The chain links TRBV9 to TRBJ2-7; D remains ambiguous. Trimming left V 4 bases short and J 5 bases short, with 13 bases between. The germline gives CDR1 SGDLS, CDR2 YYNGEE. The CDR3 has 13 residues. The CDR3 nucleotides read TGTGCCAGCAGCACCAGTGTTGCGGACGAGCAGTACTTC. Translated: CASSTSVADEQYF.

The V gene is TRBV18, the J gene TRBJ2-1, with 10 bases identical to TRBD1. Germline V gene sequence: CDR1 KGHSH, CDR2 LQKENI. Trimming cost V 3 bases and J 9 bases; bases outside gene matches: 8. This CDR3 comprises 15 residues. Written as DNA, the CDR3 is TGTGCCAGCTCACCCCAGAAGACAGGGGGCGTTGAGCAGTTCTTC. Translated: CASSPQKTGGVEQFF.

This chain connects TRBV18 to TRBJ1-2; TRBD1 aligns across 9 bases. After removal of 3 bases from V and 7 bases from J, the junction contained 15 bases not matched to a gene. Germline loops: CDR1 KGHSH, CDR2 LQKENI. The CDR3 sequence is 17 residues long. This CDR3 reads CASSPPLRGQGESGYTF. In nucleotides, the CDR3 is TGTGCCAGCTCACCTCCTTTGAGGGGACAGGGAGAGTCTGGCTACACCTTC.

The J gene is TRBJ1-2, the V gene TRBV6-5; D may be TRBD1 (5 bases). From germline, CDR1 is MNHEY and CDR2 SVGAGI. Trimming pared 6 bases from V and 7 bases from J, leaving 15 bases between. The CDR3 length is 13 residues. CDR3 region: CASSPGQGSGYTF. CDR3 DNA: TGTGCCAGCAGCCCAGGCCAGGGATCTGGCTACACCTTC.

The rearrangement links TRBV18 to TRBJ1-1; 7 nucleotides match TRBD1. The CDR3 covers 15 residues. Trimming cost V 1 base and J 3 bases; bases outside gene matches: 5. Looked up from germline, CDR1 is KGHSH and CDR2 is LQKENI. The CDR3, as DNA: TGTGCCAGCTCACCACAACAGGGGTTGGACACTGAAGCTTTCTTT. Translation: CASSPQQGLDTEAFF.

This chain uses TRBV6-5 with TRBJ1-6; D gene uncertain. Between the trimmed V and J ends, which lost 6 bases and 7 bases, there was a span of 13 bases. CDR3 length equals 14 residues. Germline CDR1 MNHEY, CDR2 SVGAGI. This chain's CDR3 is CASRQDLGNSPLHF. The CDR3 region has the DNA TGTGCCAGCAGGCAGGACCTAGGGAATTCACCCCTCCACTTT.

The chain has TRBV7-8 and TRBJ2-3; D gene uncertain. Germline CDR1 SGHVS, CDR2 FQNEAQ. V lost 1 base, J lost 0 bases, and 8 bases lay in between. The CDR3 consists of 15 residues. Written as DNA, the CDR3 is TGTGCCAGCAGCTTAGAGTCCACCAGCACAGATACGCAGTATTTT. Protein product: CASSLESTSTDTQYF.

The chain is built from TRBV20-1 and TRBJ1-2; D remains unclear. Per germline, CDR1 DFQATT and CDR2 SNEGSKA (reference sequence). The germline V and J ends were trimmed by 5 bases and 6 bases, with 10 bases remaining between them. This CDR3 comprises 11 residues. The CDR3, as DNA: TGCAGTGCTTCCGGACGGGATGGCTACACCTTC. Amino acid sequence: CSASGRDGYTF.

The count of this clone is one. The chain recombines TRBV7-2 with TRBJ2-5; maybe TRBD2 (5 bases). Germline V gene sequence: CDR1 SGHTA, CDR2 FQGNSA. V was pared by 4 bases and J by 2 bases, with 11 bases between. The CDR3 length is 14 residues. CDR3 residues: CASSSWTGQETQYF. The CDR3 DNA reads TGTGCCAGCAGCTCTTGGACGGGACAAGAGACCCAGTACTTC. The entire variable domain, with the rest obtained from reference TRBV7-2 and TRBJ2-5, is as follows: GAGVSQSPSNKVTEKGKDVELRCDPISGHTALYWYRQSLGQGLEFLIYFQGNSAPDKSGLPSDRFSAERTGGSVSTLTIQRTQQEDSAVYLCASSSWTGQETQYFGPGTRLLVL.

J is TRBJ1-3 and V is TRBV9, with TRBD1 matching 10 bases. The J segment lost 0 bases and the V segment lost 3 bases, leaving 6 bases of the junction unmatched. Germline loops: CDR1 SGDLS, CDR2 YYNGEE. The CDR3 has 17 amino acids. CDR3 bases: TGTGCCAGCAGCGCCCCGGGACAGGGGTTCTCTGGAAACACCATATATTTT. It encodes CASSAPGQGFSGNTIYF.

The V gene is TRBV11-2, the J gene TRBJ2-1, with 11 bases fitting TRBD2. The trim removed 0 bases at V and 4 bases at J, leaving 11 bases unmatched. Germline lookup yields CDR1 SGHAT and CDR2 FQNNGV. The CDR3 loop spans 19 amino acids. In nucleotides, the CDR3 is TGTGCCAGCAGCTTAGACACCGGGACTAGCGGATTTAAATACAATGAGCAGTTCTTC. It encodes CASSLDTGTSGFKYNEQFF. Full variable domain (outside the CDR3, taken from reference TRBV11-2 and TRBJ2-1): EAGVAQSPRYKIIEKRQSVAFWCNPISGHATLYWYQQILGQGPKLLIQFQNNGVVDDSQLPKDRFSAERLKGVDSTLKIQPAKLEDSAVYLCASSLDTGTSGFKYNEQFFGPGTRLTVL.

The chain is built from TRBV5-8 and TRBJ1-2; no firm D call. The CDR3 runs to 14 residues. V was cut by 5 bases and J by 4 bases, with 15 bases left in between. CDR1 SGHTS and CDR2 YDEGEE come from the germline V gene. The CDR3 bases are TGTGCCAGCAGTCAGACGACCGGTCCCTATGGCTACACCTTC. This codes for CASSQTTGPYGYTF.

V is TRBV4-1 and J is TRBJ2-1; D possibly corresponds to TRBD2 (5 bases). The CDR3 consists of 15 residues. Trimming pared 0 bases from V and 6 bases from J, leaving 12 bases between. The germline gives CDR1 MGHRA, CDR2 YSYEKL. The CDR3 is CASSQEVRTFNEQFF. DNA for the CDR3: TGCGCCAGCAGCCAAGAGGTAAGGACTTTCAATGAGCAGTTCTTC.

The CDR3 reads CSAKRETQYF. CDR3 sequence (DNA): TGCAGTGCTAAGCGGGAGACCCAGTACTTC. V usage is TRBV20-1 and J usage is TRBJ2-5; D perhaps matches TRBD2 (5 bases). CDR3 length: 10 residues. Germline CDR1 reads DFQATT; CDR2 reads SNEGSKA (reference sequence). The V and J ends lost 4 bases and 5 bases respectively, with 5 bases between them.

The chain has TRBV13 and TRBJ2-7; 7 nucleotides match TRBD1. From germline, CDR1 is PRHDT and CDR2 FYEKMQ (reference sequence). This CDR3 comprises 14 residues. Trimming removed 5 bases from V and 5 bases from J; junction bases left unmatched: 9. Here the CDR3 DNA reads TGTGCCAGCAGCCGGGGATCCGGGACAGACGAGCAGTACTTC. It yields the protein CASSRGSGTDEQYF.

The V call is TRBV6-5, the J call TRBJ1-6; maybe TRBD1 (6 bases). Deletions cut 1 base from V and 9 bases from J, with 13 bases between. CDR3 size: 15 residues. Germline V gene data show CDR1 as MNHEY and CDR2 as SVGAGI. The chain's CDR3 is CASSYFTGKGSPLHF. For the CDR3, the DNA is TGTGCCAGCAGTTACTTCACAGGGAAGGGTTCACCCCTCCACTTT.